In its sample, the clone carrying this TCR beta chain was seen a few times. Its antigen is currently unknown. Stable Graves' hyperthyroidism denoted no ophthalmopathy progression over 18 months. This record belongs to a study of T cells in Graves' hyperthyroidism and ophthalmopathy. Germline values: CDR1 KGHSH, CDR2 LQKENI. The CDR3 sequence is 17 residues long. The junction had 9 bases not matched to a gene; V was cut back by 5 bases and J by 0 bases. Study findings and constraints: Ophthalmopathy was model-predicted a median about six months pre-onset.

Amplified TCR beta CDR3 regions came from RNA transcripts. Carried out on the TCR CDR3, a first-round RT-PCR used the HTBI primer set. TCRdb called the multiplex PCR reads again in MiXCR, with one record for every CDR3 protein. The sample records around 200,000 distinct CDR3 sequences, around 16% being singletons. The sequence was collected from a man aged 35 to 55 with Graves' hyperthyroidism. The V gene is TRBV18, the J gene TRBJ1-5; 8 positions match TRBD1. The sample consisted of blood. The CDR3 is CASSSQGGPYSNQPQHF. The DNA for the CDR3 is TGTGCCAGCTCATCACAGGGGGGGCCTTATAGCAATCAGCCCCAGCATTTT.